Listed below are T cell receptor beta chains from one sample, sequenced in a study of Graves' ophthalmopathy and Graves' hyperthyroidism. TCRdb redid the calling of the multiplex PCR reads with MiXCR, one entry per CDR3 protein. Of 450,000 to 600,000 distinct CDR3 sequences listed, under 40% were seen once; the top ten hold around 4%. Sample: peripheral blood or thyroid tissue (not recorded which). The source is an adult man with Graves' hyperthyroidism. The CDR3 runs from the conserved cysteine through the conserved F or W. D genes are given only for firm matches. Clone size is given for some rows only: seen once, a few or many times, or a class if the clone is expanded.

TRBV5-4,.,12,.,TRBJ2-5,TGTGCCAGCAGTAGGGCGGGGAAGACCCAGTACTTC,CASSRAGKTQYF
TRBV4-2,many,13,.,TRBJ2-7,TGTGCCAGCAGCCACCAGGCCAACTACGAGCAGTACTTC,CASSHQANYEQYF
TRBV6-1,.,18,TRBD1,TRBJ1-6,TGTGCCAGCAGTACCAGACAGGGGCCCGCTTCCTATAATTCACCCCTCCACTTT,CASSTRQGPASYNSPLHF
TRBV6-6,many,14,.,TRBJ1-5,TGTGCCAGCAGTGAAACACGGAGCAATCAGCCCCAGCATTTT,CASSETRSNQPQHF
TRBV29-1,many,12,.,TRBJ1-1,TGCAGCGTTGCGGGGGCTGTAACTGAAGCTTTCTTT,CSVAGAVTEAFF
TRBV6-5,.,13,TRBD1,TRBJ2-5,TGTGCCAGCAGTACAGGGGACAAAGAGACCCAGTACTTC,CASSTGDKETQYF
TRBV29-1,many,13,.,TRBJ2-7,TGCAGCGTTGGCGGGCAGTACACCTACGAGCAGTACTTC,CSVGGQYTYEQYF
TRBV27,.,17,TRBD1,TRBJ1-5,TGTGCCAGCAGCCCTATCGCAATTCAGGGGGAGGATCAGCCCCAGCATTTT,CASSPIAIQGEDQPQHF
TRBV5-1,many,12,.,TRBJ1-2,TGCGCCAGCAGCTTGGTCCACGAGGGCTACACCTTC,CASSLVHEGYTF
TRBV19,many,17,TRBD2,TRBJ2-7,TGTGCCAGTAGTATGAGGGGCGGATTAGCGGGAGAGAACGAGCAGTACTTC,CASSMRGGLAGENEQYF
TRBV29-1,few,14,.,TRBJ1-1,TGCAGCGTTGAAATTCCGGGGGGAGGAACTGAAGCTTTCTTT,CSVEIPGGGTEAFF
TRBV20-1,.,13,TRBD1,TRBJ1-2,TGCAGTGCTAGGGTCAGGGGGTTCTATGGCTACACCTTC,CSARVRGFYGYTF
TRBV5-6,few,15,TRBD1,TRBJ1-6,TGTGCCAGCAGCTTGGGGACAGGGGTAGGCTCACCCCTCCACTTT,CASSLGTGVGSPLHF
TRBV12-3/TRBV12-4,many,14,.,TRBJ2-7,TGTGCCAGCAGTCTCCAGGTGGGCGCACTGGAGCAGTACTTC,CASSLQVGALEQYF
TRBV29-1,.,14,TRBD1,TRBJ2-5,TGCAGCGTTGGTCCGGGACAGGGAGAAGAGACCCAGTACTTC,CSVGPGQGEETQYF
TRBV5-1,.,16,.,TRBJ1-2,TGCGCCAGCAGCAACCCACCGGGACGGAATAACTATGGCTACACCTTC,CASSNPPGRNNYGYTF
TRBV11-2,many,15,.,TRBJ2-7,TGTGCCAGCACAACAGGGCTCTCTTCCTCCTACGAGCAGTACTTC,CASTTGLSSSYEQYF
TRBV5-1,many,14,.,TRBJ1-1,TGCGCCAGCAGCTTGGATCGTATGAGCACTGAAGCTTTCTTT,CASSLDRMSTEAFF
TRBV7-6,many,15,TRBD1,TRBJ2-1,TGTGCCAGCAGCCTGGGACAGGGGGCTCACAATGAGCAGTTCTTC,CASSLGQGAHNEQFF
TRBV12-3/TRBV12-4,many,16,.,TRBJ2-5,TGTGCCAGCAGTTTAGGGCTGCAGGGGTTGCGGGAGACCCAGTACTTC,CASSLGLQGLRETQYF
TRBV6-5,few,15,TRBD1,TRBJ1-1,TGTGCCAGCAAAAAAGAGGACAGGTCAAACACTGAAGCTTTCTTT,CASKKEDRSNTEAFF
TRBV15,few,15,TRBD1,TRBJ2-5,TGTGCCACCAGCAGGGACCGACAGGGACGGGTTGGAGAATTCTTC,CATSRDRQGRVGEFF
TRBV7-7,.,16,TRBD2,TRBJ2-1,TGTGCTAGCAGCTTATCAAGCGGGGGGGCCTACAATGAGCAGTTCTTC,CASSLSSGGAYNEQFF
TRBV7-9,many,14,.,TRBJ1-4,TGTGCCAGCAGCTTATCAGGGGTCACTGAAAAACTGTTTTTT,CASSLSGVTEKLFF
TRBV7-2,.,16,TRBD2,TRBJ2-6,TGTGCCAGCAGTCCCCTGACTAGCGCTGGGGCCAACGTCCTGACTTTC,CASSPLTSAGANVLTF
TRBV20-1,many,14,TRBD1,TRBJ1-2,TGCAGTGCAACCGGGACAGGGAGGGTAGATGGCTACACCTTC,CSATGTGRVDGYTF
TRBV12-3/TRBV12-4,many,12,.,TRBJ2-7,TGTGCCGACAAGGCGGCTGGGCTCGAGCAGTACTTC,CADKAAGLEQYF
TRBV20-1,many,15,TRBD1,TRBJ1-4,TGCAGTGCTCCCCAACCGGGACAGGGCAATGAAAAACTGTTTTTT,CSAPQPGQGNEKLFF
TRBV20-1,.,14,.,TRBJ1-4,TGCAGTGCTGACCCCCAGTGGGCGTTTGAAAAACTGTTTTTT,CSADPQWAFEKLFF
TRBV7-8,many,13,.,TRBJ2-5,TGTGCCAGCAGCTTTATGAGGGGAGAGACCCAGTACTTC,CASSFMRGETQYF
TRBV6-5,many,16,.,TRBJ2-7,TGTGCCAGCAGTTACGGCGGGGACTCCGGCTATAGGGAGCAGTACTTC,CASSYGGDSGYREQYF
TRBV5-5,.,17,TRBD1,TRBJ2-5,TGTGCCAGCAGGGCTGGGACAGGGGTTTCCTTCGGAGAGACCCAGTACTTC,CASRAGTGVSFGETQYF
TRBV6-1,.,14,TRBD2,TRBJ2-7,TGTGCCAGCAGGGGCCTAGCGGCTACCTACGAGCAGTACTTC,CASRGLAATYEQYF
TRBV28,many,14,.,TRBJ2-6,TGTGCCACCCAGGACTACTCTGGGGCCAACGTCCTGACTTTC,CATQDYSGANVLTF
TRBV7-8,.,14,TRBD2,TRBJ2-4,TGTGCCAGCAGCTTCGGGGGGGCCAAAAACATTCAGTACTTC,CASSFGGAKNIQYF
TRBV10-3,many,17,.,TRBJ1-1,TGTGCCATCAGTGAGTTCTCAAACCCCCTTATGAACACTGAAGCTTTCTTT,CAISEFSNPLMNTEAFF
TRBV5-8,few,15,TRBD1,TRBJ1-3,TGTGCCAGCAGCTCGGACAGGGTTTCTGGAAACACCATATATTTT,CASSSDRVSGNTIYF
TRBV14,.,17,TRBD2,TRBJ2-3,TGTGCCAGCAGCCACCAACTCGGACTAGCGAGTTCAAATACGCAGTATTTT,CASSHQLGLASSNTQYF